The clone carrying this TCR beta chain appeared a single time. Its antigen is currently unknown. CDR3 length equals 12 residues. Germline-derived CDR1 and CDR2 are LNHNV and YYDKDF (reference sequence). V shed 6 bases and J shed 5 bases, with 9 bases lying between them. This sample stems from a study of T cells after posttransplantation cyclophosphamide. Study observations and caveats: Later blood repertoires were often dominated by clones from the donor CD8+ memory compartment. Recipient CMV seropositivity and CMV reactivation strongly tracked TRB clonality. Blood and skin or GI T cell repertoires showed limited TRB overlap.

TCRdb keeps only in-frame clones here, not all; method: immunoSEQ multiplex PCR. Among approximately 9,700 clones listed, about 98% were seen once. Cells defined as naive were viable CD3+CD4+ or CD3+CD8+ and CCR7+CD45RA+CD45RO-CD95-CD27+CD28+. Peripheral blood was collected from the related graft donor on the marrow donation day. The sequence derives from a woman between 55 and 75 years old in good health, CMV-negative, and a related stem cell transplant donor. The sequenced sample was naive CD4+ T cells sorted from PBMCs. The chain couples TRBV15 to TRBJ2-3; D remains unclear. The CDR3 region has the DNA TGTGCCACCAGTGTGCTAGGAGATACGCAGTATTTT. Its translation is CATSVLGDTQYF.